This is a list of T cell receptor beta chains from one sample in a study of control samples from healthy donors and cancer patients. Clones were read by immunoSEQ multiplex PCR, and TCRdb kept only the in-frame ones, dropping some. The repertoire consists of about 98,000 clones, with approximately 81% occurring once and the leading ten covering approximately 10%. The sample was blood. The receptor source for this set is a woman in her 30s in good health. Each CDR3 is given with its conserved first and last residue. D genes are given only for firm matches.

D: TRBD2; J: TRBJ2-3; V: TRBV3-1/TRBV3-2; CDR3: CASSQDQLAIPDTQYF
D: NA; J: TRBJ2-1; V: TRBV6-8; CDR3: CASSYRDNSYNEQFF
D: NA; J: TRBJ1-2; V: TRBV19; CDR3: CASSPVHRETNYGYTF
D: NA; J: TRBJ1-1; V: TRBV12-3/TRBV12-4; CDR3: CASSLAMNTEAFF
D: NA; J: TRBJ1-2; V: TRBV19; CDR3: CASSRQKTYGYTF
D: NA; J: TRBJ1-5; V: TRBV7-8; CDR3: CASSLGRANNQPQHF
D: NA; J: TRBJ2-7; V: TRBV28; CDR3: CASSPPTGRTYEQYF
D: NA; J: TRBJ2-7; V: TRBV2; CDR3: CASSEGRQTHEQYF
D: NA; J: TRBJ1-1; V: TRBV9; CDR3: CASSVAPGNTEAFF
D: NA; J: TRBJ1-5; V: TRBV16; CDR3: CASSQDRDQPQHF
D: TRBD1; J: TRBJ1-5; V: TRBV19; CDR3: CASKDRGIFQPQHF
D: NA; J: TRBJ1-1; V: TRBV6-2/TRBV6-3; CDR3: CASSYGLLGTEAFF
D: TRBD2; J: TRBJ2-2; V: TRBV3-1/TRBV3-2; CDR3: CASSLRGGTNTGELFF
D: NA; J: TRBJ2-7; V: TRBV5-4; CDR3: CASSLKSTAAYEQYF
D: NA; J: TRBJ1-1; V: TRBV5-6; CDR3: CASSSDSNTEAFF
D: NA; J: TRBJ2-2; V: TRBV3-1/TRBV3-2; CDR3: CASSLRFDTGTYRTYTGELFF
D: NA; J: TRBJ2-3; V: TRBV2; CDR3: CASSEGWSADTQYF
D: NA; J: TRBJ2-3; V: TRBV18; CDR3: CASSPTVTVDTQYF
D: NA; J: TRBJ2-1; V: TRBV12-1; CDR3: CASSFPGSGGRNEQFF
D: TRBD1; J: TRBJ1-3; V: TRBV13; CDR3: CASSLGGTGQHTIYF
D: NA; J: TRBJ2-3; V: TRBV5-1; CDR3: CASSLTETDTQYF
D: NA; J: TRBJ1-4; V: TRBV11-2; CDR3: CASSLNLLEKLFF
D: NA; J: TRBJ1-5; V: TRBV13; CDR3: CASSPGPREPQHF
D: NA; J: TRBJ2-7; V: TRBV6-1; CDR3: CASSEMNPWTGLPYEQYF
D: TRBD2; J: TRBJ2-1; V: TRBV3-1/TRBV3-2; CDR3: CASSPGGAEYNEQFF
D: NA; J: TRBJ1-3; V: TRBV6-5; CDR3: CASSRGGSGNTIYF
D: NA; J: TRBJ1-1; V: TRBV7-8; CDR3: CASSFGQTEAFF
D: NA; J: TRBJ1-1; V: TRBV4-3; CDR3: CASSPGGGAEGWGAEAFF
D: NA; J: TRBJ2-2; V: TRBV19; CDR3: CASSPIPSTGELFF
D: NA; J: TRBJ2-7; V: TRBV21-1; CDR3: CASGRTGRYEQYF
D: TRBD1; J: TRBJ1-2; V: TRBV7-2; CDR3: CASSTRTGNNYGYTF
D: NA; J: TRBJ1-1; V: TRBV11-2; CDR3: CASRWTAGNTEAFF
D: NA; J: TRBJ2-5; V: TRBV3-1/TRBV3-2; CDR3: CASSQSPAGRETQYF
D: NA; J: TRBJ1-4; V: TRBV12-1; CDR3: CASSFQGGTNEKLFF
D: NA; J: TRBJ2-7; V: TRBV5-4; CDR3: CASSLAATNNEQYF
D: NA; J: TRBJ1-2; V: TRBV30; CDR3: CAWSGAQRGGYTF
D: NA; J: TRBJ2-6; V: TRBV19; CDR3: CASSTGRLSGANVLTF
D: NA; J: TRBJ1-5; V: TRBV10-3; CDR3: CAISGQMGNQPQHF
D: TRBD1; J: TRBJ2-1; V: TRBV5-8; CDR3: CASSLGGQGGREQFF
D: NA; J: TRBJ1-6; V: TRBV14; CDR3: CASSQEAGISPLHF
D: NA; J: TRBJ1-6; V: TRBV19; CDR3: CASSHRASSYNSPLHF
D: NA; J: TRBJ2-3; V: TRBV6-2/TRBV6-3; CDR3: CASSSWRGGLSTPYTQYF
D: NA; J: TRBJ2-7; V: TRBV9; CDR3: CASSVDLYNYEQYF